The clone carrying this TCR beta chain was counted between two and nine times. The data stem from a study of OX40 agonist ivuxolimab in advanced cancers. Background on the study: All patients had ivuxolimab intravenously every 2 weeks at 0.01 to 10 mg/kg. There were three patients with partial responses, one having hepatocellular carcinoma and two cutaneous melanoma.

V was shortened by 7 bases and J by 8 bases, with 11 bases between the two germline ends. Germline CDR1 SNHLY, CDR2 FYNNEI. CDR3 size: 11 residues. Autoimmune disease history or systemic immunosuppression disqualified patients. Some clones are missing from TCRdb's copy, which holds only in-frame ones; the method was immunoSEQ multiplex PCR. The sample records tens of thousands of clones, around nine tenths being singletons. This material consisted of CD4+ or CD8+ T cells sorted from blood, taken in a trial of the OX40 agonist ivuxolimab. The TCR was taken from an adult with an advanced solid tumor such as melanoma, head and neck, liver or kidney cancer. This chain joins TRBV2 and TRBJ1-1; D is unclear. CDR3 sequence (DNA): TGTGCCAGCAAGGAGGGATGGGAAGCTTTCTTT. Translated: CASKEGWEAFF. Combining the CDR3 with reference TRBV2 and TRBJ1-1 gives the whole variable domain EPEVTQTPSHQVTQMGQEVILRCVPISNHLYFYWYRQILGQKVEFLVSFYNNEISEKSEIFDDQFSVERPDGSNFTLKIRSTKLEDSAMYFCASKEGWEAFFGQGTRLTVV.